The TCR beta chain described here comes from a study of blood T cell repertoires in COVID-19. About the study: Samples representing acute and convalescent COVID-19 were sourced from the United States, Italy and Spain.

Source study methods: Reference gene primer amplification gave nucleated cell count estimates. Using immunoSEQ multiplex PCR, the repertoire was profiled, and TCRdb retains in-frame clones only, with some absent. Clonal size and the V and J genes are those of that table, whereas D and trimming came from the DNA. Of hundreds of thousands of clones listed, about 88% are singletons. Germline CDR1 is MNHEY and CDR2 is SMNVEV (reference sequence). The V and J ends lost 2 bases and 2 bases, in that order; junction bases with no gene match: 5. This CDR3 has 17 residues. The specimen was peripheral blood. This TCR was recovered from a middle-aged woman who had recovered from COVID-19. The gene calls are TRBV27 and TRBJ2-5; 13 bases are a match to TRBD2. The CDR3 spells CASSLQTSGRGQETQYF. The CDR3 nucleotides read TGTGCCAGCAGTTTACAAACTAGCGGGAGGGGACAAGAGACCCAGTACTTC.